Each of the 15 T cell receptor beta chains below was sequenced from the same sample in a study of T cells in Graves' hyperthyroidism and ophthalmopathy. Amplified TCR beta CDR3 regions derived from RNA transcripts. First-round RT-PCR of the TCR CDR3 relied on the HTBI primer set. TCRdb reprocessed the multiplex PCR reads via MiXCR and lists one record per CDR3 protein. The sample records roughly 700,000 distinct CDR3 sequences, 15% to 20% being singletons. What was sequenced was blood. The receptors here all came from a man aged 50 to 60 with Graves' hyperthyroidism.

This clonotype showed up just a few times. The rearrangement uses TRBV29-1 and TRBJ1-1, with D uncertain. Germline CDR1 and CDR2: SQVTM and ANQGSEA. V was pared by 4 bases and J by 0 bases, with 12 bases between. This CDR3 has 14 residues. This CDR3 is CSVGSAGLNTEAFF. The CDR3 region has the DNA TGCAGCGTTGGAAGTGCAGGCTTGAACACTGAAGCTTTCTTT.

This chain links TRBV7-9 with TRBJ2-7; TRBD1 matches at 7 bases. CDR1 is SEHNR, CDR2 FQNEAQ, per germline (reference sequence). CDR3 length equals 15 residues. The V segment lost 4 bases and the J segment 6 bases; nucleotides outside the gene matches: 12. The CDR3 nucleotides read TGTGCCAGCAGCTCGTACAGGGGCCCCCGTCTCGAGCAGTACTTC. This encodes CASSSYRGPRLEQYF.

This clonotype came up many times. The chain employs TRBV28 and TRBJ1-3; 7 bases agree with TRBD1. This CDR3 has 17 amino acids. With V trimmed by 4 bases and J by 1 base, 10 bases remained unmatched. Germline V gene data show CDR1 as MDHEN and CDR2 as SYDVKM. The CDR3 loop is CASSSSSGTASGNTIYF. CDR3 DNA sequence: TGTGCCAGCAGTTCTTCCTCCGGGACAGCATCTGGAAACACCATATATTTT.

Worth noting for this clonotype: The junction departs from germline at one end; a sequencing error may be responsible. V gene TRBV12-3 or TRBV12-4 combines with J gene TRBJ1-5; tentatively, D is TRBD1 (6 bases). This CDR3 has 17 amino acids. CDR3 coding DNA: TGCGCCAGCAGTCCGGGACACACCGCTTCGGGCAATCAGCCCCAGCATTTT. It yields the protein CASSPGHTASGNQPQHF.

This clonotype was seen only a few times. This may be a read error: a much more frequent sequence differs by one nucleotide. J is TRBJ1-6 and V is TRBV10-3; TRBD1 might be the D (5 bases). The CDR3 spans 17 residues. Germline CDR1 is ENHRY and CDR2 is SYGVKD. V was clipped by 2 bases and J by 2 bases, with 13 bases between them. CDR3 nucleotides: TGTGCCATCAGTGAGCTGGGGGGTTCCGCCTATAATTCACCCCTCCACTTT. This encodes CAISELGGSAYNSPLHF.

In its sample, this clonotype was seen many times. The J gene is TRBJ1-5, the V gene TRBV15, with 7 bases matching TRBD1. Germline CDR1 is LNHNV and CDR2 is YYDKDF (reference sequence). Trimming cost V 1 base and J 6 bases; bases outside gene matches: 6. The CDR3 runs 15 residues. The CDR3 sequence is CATSRVGQGGQPQHF. For the CDR3, the DNA is TGTGCCACCAGCAGAGTGGGGCAGGGGGGTCAGCCCCAGCATTTT.

This clonotype was counted many times. The gene calls are TRBV7-2 and TRBJ2-7; TRBD1 agrees at 7 bases. The CDR3 has 13 amino acids. Per the germline V gene, CDR1 is SGHTA and CDR2 is FQGNSA. The junction had 4 bases not matched to a gene; V was cut back by 5 bases and J by 3 bases. As DNA, the CDR3 is TGTGCCAGCAGCAGGGACAGAAACTACGAGCAGTACTTC. Amino acids: CASSRDRNYEQYF. Based on the CDR3 plus reference TRBV7-2 and TRBJ2-7, the full variable domain is GAGVSQSPSNKVTEKGKDVELRCDPISGHTALYWYRQSLGQGLEFLIYFQGNSAPDKSGLPSDRFSAERTGGSVSTLTIQRTQQEDSAVYLCASSRDRNYEQYFGPGTRLTVT.

This clonotype was seen only a few times. A much larger clone sits a single nucleotide away, making a read error possible. The J gene is TRBJ2-1, the V gene TRBV28; 10 bases agree with TRBD1. The germline CDR1 and CDR2 sequences are MDHEN and SYDVKM. J gave up 8 bases and V 5 bases, and 15 bases lay outside the gene matches. The CDR3 runs 17 residues. For the CDR3, the DNA is TGTGCCAGCAGTCCCGGGAATCGGGACAGGGGATGGGATGAGCAGTTCTTC. The encoded protein is CASSPGNRDRGWDEQFF. The entire variable domain, with the rest obtained from reference TRBV28 and TRBJ2-1, is as follows: DVKVTQSSRYLVKRTGEKVFLECVQDMDHENMFWYRQDPGLGLRLIYFSYDVKMKEKGDIPEGYSVSREKKERFSLILESASTNQTSMYLCASSPGNRDRGWDEQFFGPGTRLTVL.

The chain carries TRBV7-7 and TRBJ2-5; 10 positions agree with TRBD2. The junction had 10 bases not matched to a gene; V was cut back by 1 base and J by 5 bases. From germline, CDR1 is SSHAT and CDR2 FNYEAQ (reference sequence). The CDR3 is made up of 17 amino acids. The CDR3 here is CASSLGAPGLARETQYF. The CDR3 region has the DNA TGTGCCAGCAGCTTAGGGGCTCCGGGACTAGCGAGGGAGACCCAGTACTTC.

The chain employs TRBV4-3 and TRBJ2-7; D gene uncertain. V was trimmed by 0 bases and J by 0 bases, leaving 6 bases between them. Germline assignment: CDR1 LGHNA and CDR2 YSLEER. The CDR3 loop spans 14 amino acids. This CDR3 reads CASSQDVPSYEQYF. CDR3 nucleotide sequence: TGCGCCAGCAGCCAAGATGTCCCCTCCTACGAGCAGTACTTC.

This clonotype was observed at least ten times. The chain carries TRBV28 and TRBJ1-1; 7 bases are shared with TRBD1. This CDR3 region has 15 residues. V shed 5 bases and J 4 bases; nucleotides not matched to a gene: 10. CDR1 is MDHEN and CDR2 is SYDVKM in the germline V gene. CDR3 protein: CASSPRLTGSTEAFF. In nucleotides, the CDR3 is TGTGCCAGCAGTCCTCGGTTGACAGGGAGCACTGAAGCTTTCTTT.

This clonotype was observed at least ten times. The J gene is TRBJ2-7, the V gene TRBV24-1; D gene unclear. V dropped 2 bases and J dropped 0 bases, with 10 bases sitting between them. This CDR3 has 15 amino acids. Germline V CDR1 and CDR2: KGHDR, SFDVKD. CDR3 sequence reads: CATSDSRTGSYEQYF. The CDR3 coding sequence is TGTGCCACCAGTGATTCGCGGACGGGCTCCTACGAGCAGTACTTC.

In regard to this clonotype: This may be a read error: a much more frequent sequence differs by one nucleotide. This chain links TRBV20-1 with TRBJ1-6, with 7 bases lining up with TRBD1. CDR1 and CDR2 (germline): DFQATT, SNEGSKA (reference sequence). The CDR3 length is 15 residues. CDR3 nucleotide sequence: TGCAGTGCTGGGGGGGGACAGTGGGTAAGGTCACCCCCCCACTTT. This encodes CSAGGGQWVRSPPHF.

This rearrangement joins TRBV28 to TRBJ2-7, with D possibly called TRBD1 or TRBD2 (5 bases each). The germline V gene has CDR1 MDHEN and CDR2 SYDVKM. Trimming took off 3 bases at V and 1 base at J, with 7 bases between the two ends. This CDR3 is 13 amino acids long. This CDR3 reads CASSFRESYEQYF. CDR3 bases: TGTGCCAGCAGTTTCAGGGAGTCCTACGAGCAGTACTTC.

There are many counts of this clonotype. The genes are TRBV6-1 and TRBJ1-4, with 7 bases fitting TRBD1. Per the germline V gene, CDR1 is MNHNS and CDR2 is SASEGT. CDR3 length: 15 residues. V lost 6 bases to trimming and J lost 7 bases; unmatched junction nucleotides: 11. CDR3 sequence: CASRSSGTASEKLFF. The CDR3, as DNA: TGTGCCAGCAGGTCTTCCGGGACAGCGAGTGAAAAACTGTTTTTT.